The next 23 T cell receptor beta chains were all read from a single sample in a study of blood T cell repertoires in COVID-19. Measured with immunoSEQ multiplex PCR; TCRdb has only the in-frame clones, and not every one. The sample includes tens of thousands of clones, approximately 80% of them seen just once. The material sequenced was peripheral blood. The source is a man aged 25-45 years with COVID-19, enrolled during active disease.

This chain uses TRBV9 with TRBJ2-7; D remains unclear. CDR3 length equals 15 residues. The V end lost 5 bases, the J end lost 3 bases, and 18 bases lay between the germline ends. CDR1 is SGDLS, CDR2 YYNGEE, per germline. DNA of the CDR3: TGTGCCAGCAGGGGCCTCTTCCCTAATATCTACGAGCAGTACTTC. It is translated as CASRGLFPNIYEQYF.

The rearrangement links TRBV27 to TRBJ2-7; 9 positions match TRBD2. This CDR3 is 16 amino acids long. V gave up 6 bases and J gave up 4 bases; unmatched junction bases: 13. Germline assignment: CDR1 MNHEY and CDR2 SMNVEV (reference sequence). The CDR3 here is CASSPLEAGGIYEQYF. In DNA form, the CDR3 reads TGTGCCAGCAGCCCGTTGGAAGCGGGAGGTATTTACGAGCAGTACTTC.

The V call is TRBV18, the J call TRBJ2-7, with 7 bases fitting TRBD1. This CDR3 contains 15 residues. Germline V lookup: CDR1 KGHSH, CDR2 LQKENI. The junction had 6 bases not matched to a gene; V was cut back by 0 bases and J by 4 bases. The CDR3 DNA sequence: TGTGCCAGCTCACCACCCAGCCGACAGGGATACGAGCAGTACTTC. The encoded protein is CASSPPSRQGYEQYF.

This chain links TRBV6-1 with TRBJ1-3; D is undetermined. The germline V gene encodes CDR1 MNHNS and CDR2 SASEGT. The V end was cut by 3 bases, the J end by 0 bases, with 24 bases between. CDR3 length: 20 amino acids. CDR3 amino acids: CASSDLGGHGPISSGNTIYF. The CDR3 DNA follows: TGTGCCAGCAGTGATCTCGGAGGCCACGGACCGATCAGCTCTGGAAACACCATATATTTT.

The rearrangement joins TRBV29-1 to TRBJ1-2, with D possibly being TRBD1 (5 bases). The germline V gene has CDR1 SQVTM and CDR2 ANQGSEA. The CDR3 totals 13 residues. V was clipped by 4 bases and J by 4 bases, with 13 bases between them. The CDR3 region is CSVVSTDSYGYTF. The CDR3 DNA sequence: TGCAGCGTTGTTTCGACAGATAGCTATGGCTACACCTTC. The full variable domain, in which reference TRBV29-1 and TRBJ1-2 provide the parts outside the CDR3, is SAVISQKPSRDICQRGTSLTIQCQVDSQVTMMFWYRQQPGQSLTLIATANQGSEATYESGFVIDKFPISRPNLTFSTLTVSNMSPEDSSIYLCSVVSTDSYGYTFGSGTRLTVV.

This clone showed up just a few times. The chain has TRBV18 and TRBJ1-1; 9 bases fit TRBD1. CDR1 is KGHSH, CDR2 LQKENI, per germline. CDR3 length: 15 amino acids. After removal of 3 bases from V and 1 base from J, the junction contained 3 bases not matched to a gene. Written as DNA, the CDR3 is TGTGCCAGCTCACCGGGACAGGGAACGAACACTGAAGCTTTCTTT. This encodes CASSPGQGTNTEAFF.

This chain links TRBV4-1 with TRBJ1-4; 12 bases fit TRBD1. Trimming removed 0 bases from V and 7 bases from J; junction bases left unmatched: 6. The CDR3 sequence is 17 residues long. The germline V gene has CDR1 MGHRA and CDR2 YSYEKL. CDR3 amino acids: CASSQEWDRGLGEKLFF. CDR3 coding DNA: TGCGCCAGCAGCCAAGAGTGGGACAGGGGGCTTGGTGAAAAACTGTTTTTT.

In this sample, this clone turned up once. The chain combines TRBV18 with TRBJ2-1, with a possible D match to TRBD2 (6 bases). This CDR3 contains 14 residues. V dropped 3 bases and J dropped 7 bases, with 13 bases sitting between them. Germline CDR1 reads KGHSH; CDR2 reads LQKENI. Written as DNA, the CDR3 is TGTGCCAGCTCACCTGCGGGGAGTGGGAATGAGCAGTTCTTC. Residues: CASSPAGSGNEQFF.

V and J are TRBV7-9 and TRBJ1-4; possible D gene TRBD1, 5 bases. The germline gives CDR1 SEHNR, CDR2 FQNEAQ (reference sequence). The CDR3 contains 18 residues. V shed 2 bases and J shed 0 bases, with 16 bases lying between them. CDR3 bases: TGTGCCAGCAGCTTACAAGGAGGGGTCTGGGCAACTAATGAAAAACTGTTTTTT. It is translated as CASSLQGGVWATNEKLFF.

J is TRBJ2-5 and V is TRBV5-1, with TRBD1 as a possible D gene (5 bases). V dropped 2 bases and J dropped 1 base, with 9 bases sitting between them. Per germline, CDR1 SGHRS and CDR2 YFSETQ. This CDR3 is 14 amino acids long. CDR3 sequence reads: CASSFRGGQETQYF. The CDR3 DNA reads TGCGCCAGCAGCTTTAGGGGCGGCCAAGAGACCCAGTACTTC.

The chain employs TRBV5-1 and TRBJ2-2; D may be TRBD2 (5 bases). Germline V gene lookup returns CDR1 SGHRS and CDR2 YFSETQ. Trimming stripped 1 base from V and 0 bases from J, with 7 bases between. The CDR3 contains 15 residues. This chain's CDR3 is CASSLRGTNTGELFF. The CDR3 DNA is TGCGCCAGCAGCTTGCGGGGAACGAACACCGGGGAGCTGTTTTTT.

The chain uses TRBV4-1 and TRBJ2-7; the match to TRBD1 covers 10 bases. The germline V gene has CDR1 MGHRA and CDR2 YSYEKL. J gave up 2 bases and V 4 bases, and 5 bases lay outside the gene matches. This CDR3 has 15 amino acids. The CDR3 DNA follows: TGCGCCAGCAGCCCCGGGGGACAGGGGACCTACGAGCAGTACTTC. Amino acids: CASSPGGQGTYEQYF.

The genes are TRBV24-1 and TRBJ2-3; 13 nucleotides agree with TRBD2. Germline CDR1 reads KGHDR; CDR2 reads SFDVKD. The CDR3 contains 15 residues. V lost 9 bases, J lost 8 bases, and 10 bases stayed unmatched. CDR3 nucleotides: TGTGCCACCGCAGGGACTAGCGGGGATCGGGGTACGCAGTATTTT. It yields the protein CATAGTSGDRGTQYF.

This clone was picked up one time. V usage is TRBV6-5 and J usage is TRBJ1-3, with a tentative D call TRBD1 (6 bases). The ends were cut back, 9 bases at V and 2 bases at J, with 17 bases in the middle. Germline V lookup: CDR1 MNHEY, CDR2 SVGAGI. The CDR3 loop spans 15 amino acids. The DNA for the CDR3 is TGTGCCAGTCACGGGCCCCGGACAGCTGGAAACACCATATATTTT. Translation: CASHGPRTAGNTIYF.

The J gene is TRBJ1-2, the V gene TRBV9; 9 bases map to TRBD1. The V and J ends lost 5 bases and 6 bases, in that order; junction bases with no gene match: 2. The CDR3 covers 12 residues. CDR1 and CDR2 (germline): SGDLS, YYNGEE. CDR3 DNA: TGTGCCAGCAGGGGACAGGGAAATGGCTACACCTTC. It specifies CASRGQGNGYTF.

The chain couples TRBV19 to TRBJ1-5; D is unclear. Trimming removed 3 bases from V and 1 base from J, with 7 bases in between. Per the germline V gene, CDR1 is LNHDA and CDR2 is SQIVND (reference sequence). This CDR3 is 14 amino acids long. CDR3 DNA sequence: TGTGCCAGTAGTATCAGCGACAGCAATCAGCCCCAGCATTTT. This codes for CASSISDSNQPQHF. Combining the CDR3 with reference TRBV19 and TRBJ1-5 gives the whole variable domain DGGITQSPKYLFRKEGQNVTLSCEQNLNHDAMYWYRQDPGQGLRLIYYSQIVNDFQKGDIAEGYSVSREKKESFPLTVTSAQKNPTAFYLCASSISDSNQPQHFGDGTRLSIL.

The chain recombines TRBV6-6 with TRBJ2-3; a weak D match, TRBD2 (6 bases). Germline CDR1 is MNHNY and CDR2 is SVGAGI (reference sequence). V lost 4 bases, J lost 0 bases, and 11 bases lay in between. The CDR3 loop spans 15 amino acids. In DNA, the CDR3 is TGTGCCAGCAGTTCGATAGCGGTTAGCACAGATACGCAGTATTTT. Its translation: CASSSIAVSTDTQYF.

V and J are TRBV27 and TRBJ1-6; TRBD1 matches at 8 bases. Trimming took 6 bases from V and 5 from J; bases not matched to a gene: 3. In germline, CDR1 is MNHEY, CDR2 SMNVEV (reference sequence). The CDR3 sequence is 14 residues long. CDR3 bases: TGTGCCAGCAGCCTGGGACAGGATAATTCACCCCTCCACTTT. Translated, it gives CASSLGQDNSPLHF.

The J gene is TRBJ1-3, the V gene TRBV5-6; tentatively, D is TRBD1 (5 bases). V was pared by 5 bases and J by 5 bases, with 17 bases between. CDR1 and CDR2 from the germline V gene are SGHDT and YYEEEE. This CDR3 is built from 15 residues. The CDR3 loop reads CASSVGRLGRNTIYF. DNA of the CDR3: TGTGCCAGCAGTGTGGGGCGGCTGGGGAGAAACACCATATATTTT.

The CDR3 spells CATSDLPGQGTDTQYF. The CDR3 DNA reads as TGTGCCACCAGTGATTTGCCGGGACAGGGCACAGATACGCAGTATTTT. The chain recombines TRBV24-1 with TRBJ2-3; 8 nucleotides line up with TRBD1. The V segment lost 0 bases and the J segment 1 base; nucleotides outside the gene matches: 2. The CDR3 totals 16 residues. Germline assignment: CDR1 KGHDR and CDR2 SFDVKD.

This clone has only one observation. This rearrangement joins TRBV9 to TRBJ2-2, with TRBD2 as a possible D gene (5 bases). V was cut by 5 bases and J by 12 bases, with 14 bases left in between. This CDR3 is built from 12 residues. CDR1 is SGDLS, CDR2 YYNGEE, per germline. This chain's CDR3 is CASSVTGEKLFF. The CDR3 nucleotides are TGTGCCAGCAGTGTAACCGGGGAAAAGCTGTTTTTT.

The CDR3 sequence is CASSQTGNYGYTF. Written as DNA, the CDR3 is TGTGCCAGCAGCCAAACAGGGAACTATGGCTACACCTTC. This rearrangement joins TRBV5-6 to TRBJ1-2, with D tentatively TRBD1 (6 bases). V shed 4 bases and J shed 2 bases, with 9 bases lying between them. Germline V gene sequence: CDR1 SGHDT, CDR2 YYEEEE. CDR3 length: 13 residues.

This chain uses TRBV19 with TRBJ1-6, with 9 bases that match TRBD1. CDR1 and CDR2 from the germline V gene are LNHDA and SQIVND (reference sequence). The J segment lost 10 bases and the V segment lost 6 bases, leaving 7 bases of the junction unmatched. The CDR3 contains 14 residues. In DNA form, the CDR3 reads TGTGCCAGTAGAACCGGGACAGGGATGTCACCCCTCCACTTT. It encodes CASRTGTGMSPLHF.